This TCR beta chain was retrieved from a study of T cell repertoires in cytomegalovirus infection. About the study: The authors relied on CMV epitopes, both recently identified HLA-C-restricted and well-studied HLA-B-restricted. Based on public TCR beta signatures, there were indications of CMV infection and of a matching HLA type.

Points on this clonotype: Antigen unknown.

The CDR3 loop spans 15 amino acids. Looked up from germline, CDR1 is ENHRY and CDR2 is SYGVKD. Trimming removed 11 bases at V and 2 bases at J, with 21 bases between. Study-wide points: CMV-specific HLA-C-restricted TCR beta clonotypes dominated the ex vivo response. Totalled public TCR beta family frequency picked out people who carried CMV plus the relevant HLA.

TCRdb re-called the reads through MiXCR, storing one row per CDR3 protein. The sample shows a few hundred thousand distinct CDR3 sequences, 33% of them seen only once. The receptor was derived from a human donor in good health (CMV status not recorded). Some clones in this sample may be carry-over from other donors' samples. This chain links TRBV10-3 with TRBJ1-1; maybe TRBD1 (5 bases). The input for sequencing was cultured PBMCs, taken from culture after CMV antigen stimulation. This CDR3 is CASRADGAGNTEAFF. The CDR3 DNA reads TGTGCCTCTCGGGCCGACGGGGCAGGTAACACTGAAGCTTTCTTT.